This TCR beta chain was sequenced for a study of T cell repertoires in ileal Crohn's disease. Study background: M0 samples are biopsies from inflamed ileum in the resection specimen. Study-level findings and limits: Clonality above 26.8% at surgery always came with endoscopic recurrence. Active smokers at surgery had more clonal expansions than non-smokers.

The CDR3 has 16 amino acids. This clone is categorized as medium-sized. The antigen remains unidentified. TCRdb keeps only in-frame clones here, not all; method: immunoSEQ multiplex PCR. In the table there are around 8,000 clones, 70% to 90% of which are singletons. Time point reported: inflamed ileum from the surgical specimen. The sequencing sample was made of ileal tissue. V usage is TRBV12-2 and J usage is TRBJ1-5. TRBV12-2 is a recognized pseudogene. The source of this sequence is an adult with Crohn's disease. The CDR3 loop reads CASRLASGFGNQPQHF. CDR3 sequence (DNA): TGTGCAAGTCGCTTAGCGTCGGGGTTCGGCAATCAGCCCCAGCATTTT.